Each of the 23 T cell receptor beta chains below was sequenced from the same sample in a study of blood T cell repertoires in COVID-19. Sequencing used immunoSEQ multiplex PCR; TCRdb keeps in-frame clones, though not all of them. The table has around 270,000 clones, 70% to 90% seen once. The sequenced sample was PBMCs or T cells enriched from blood (not recorded which). These receptor sequences come from a woman in her thirties who had recovered from COVID-19.

The CDR3 spells CASAQGSLNTEAFF. The CDR3 nucleotides read TGTGCCAGTGCTCAGGGTTCTCTGAACACTGAAGCTTTCTTT. The V gene is TRBV7-9, the J gene TRBJ1-1; maybe TRBD1 (5 bases). Trimming removed 9 bases from V and 0 bases from J, with 14 bases in between. The CDR3 contains 14 residues. Germline CDR1 SEHNR, CDR2 FQNEAQ (reference sequence).

The chain recombines TRBV19 with TRBJ1-2, with TRBD1 matching over 11 bases. J was trimmed by 3 bases and V by 7 bases; bases with no gene match: 10. Looked up from germline, CDR1 is LNHDA and CDR2 is SQIVND (reference sequence). CDR3 length equals 16 residues. CDR3 sequence reads: CASNPRDRGTDYGYTF. The CDR3 nucleotides are TGTGCCAGTAATCCCCGGGACAGGGGGACCGACTATGGCTACACCTTC.

The V gene is TRBV5-6, the J gene TRBJ1-3; D uncertain. V lost 0 bases, J lost 4 bases, and 11 bases lay in between. The germline V gene has CDR1 SGHDT and CDR2 YYEEEE. The CDR3 runs 15 residues. In nucleotides, the CDR3 is TGTGCCAGCAGCTTGGGTACACAAGTGGGAAACACCATATATTTT. As protein: CASSLGTQVGNTIYF.

The chain carries TRBV7-9 and TRBJ1-1, with 8 bases fitting TRBD1. CDR3 length: 14 residues. The V gene end was trimmed by 3 bases and the J gene end by 7 bases; junction bases not matched to a gene: 7. Germline assignment: CDR1 SEHNR and CDR2 FQNEAQ (reference sequence). CDR3: CASSLTGAHLEAFF. As DNA, the CDR3 is TGTGCCAGCAGCTTGACAGGGGCCCACCTTGAAGCTTTCTTT.

J is TRBJ1-2 and V is TRBV30, with D hard to call. Deletions cut 2 bases from V and 8 bases from J, with 18 bases between. The CDR3 spans 14 residues. The germline gives CDR1 GTSNPN, CDR2 SVGIG (reference sequence). The CDR3 DNA follows: TGTGCCTGGAGTAAAGTTAGACTGGGGAGGGGCTACACCTTC. Its protein product is CAWSKVRLGRGYTF.

The rearrangement uses TRBV3-1 (or the pseudogene TRBV3-2) and TRBJ2-7, with D unclear. Trimming left V 1 base short and J 6 bases short, with 4 bases between. This CDR3 is 11 amino acids long. Germline V gives CDR1 LGHDT, CDR2 YNNKEL (reference sequence). The CDR3 region is CASSQAGEQYF. In nucleotides, the CDR3 is TGTGCCAGCAGCCAAGCCGGCGAGCAGTACTTC.

The chain uses TRBV7-2 and TRBJ1-2; D perhaps matches TRBD1 (6 bases). V dropped 2 bases and J dropped 6 bases, with 22 bases sitting between them. The length of the CDR3 is 17 residues. CDR1 and CDR2 (germline): SGHTA, FQGNSA. CDR3 sequence reads: CASSLSSTGRRADGYTF. DNA of the CDR3: TGTGCCAGCAGCTTATCATCAACAGGGAGACGAGCGGATGGCTACACCTTC.

V and J are TRBV24-1 and TRBJ1-2; the D is unclear. This CDR3 has 12 amino acids. The ends were cut back, 5 bases at V and 1 base at J, with 4 bases in the middle. Germline CDR1 is KGHDR and CDR2 is SFDVKD. The CDR3 spells CATSGGNYGYTF. CDR3 nucleotides: TGTGCCACCAGTGGCGGTAACTATGGCTACACCTTC.

V and J are TRBV28 and TRBJ1-2, with a possible D match to TRBD1 (6 bases). Trimming shortened V by 9 bases and J by 8 bases, and 19 bases separated the two germline ends. The CDR3 sequence is 13 residues long. Germline-derived CDR1 and CDR2 are MDHEN and SYDVKM. CDR3 sequence (DNA): TGTGCCAGTCAGGGGCCCCCTTATATGGGCTACACCTTC. Its translation is CASQGPPYMGYTF.

This clone was seen only a few times. V and J are TRBV6-1 and TRBJ1-3; D remains unclear. CDR1 is MNHNS, CDR2 SASEGT, per germline. V lost 3 bases, J lost 7 bases, and 13 bases lay in between. This CDR3 has 14 residues. CDR3 DNA: TGTGCCAGCAGTGATGGTGGAGGGAGTAACACCATATATTTT. Encoded protein: CASSDGGGSNTIYF.

A few counts support this clone. V usage is TRBV18 and J usage is TRBJ2-1; 8 nucleotides align to TRBD1. Trimming removed 5 bases from V and 5 bases from J; junction bases left unmatched: 8. The germline V gene encodes CDR1 KGHSH and CDR2 LQKENI. This CDR3 is built from 15 residues. The CDR3 loop reads CASSVGQATHNEQFF. In nucleotides, the CDR3 is TGTGCCAGCTCAGTGGGACAGGCTACTCACAATGAGCAGTTCTTC.

The chain couples TRBV7-9 to TRBJ1-2; 11 bases align to TRBD1. The germline V gene has CDR1 SEHNR and CDR2 FQNEAQ (reference sequence). With V trimmed by 5 bases and J by 8 bases, 7 bases remained unmatched. The CDR3 runs 14 residues. The DNA for the CDR3 is TGTGCCAGCAGCCCTGGACAGGGGGCGGGGGGCTACACCTTC. Protein: CASSPGQGAGGYTF.

V usage is TRBV5-1 and J usage is TRBJ1-4, with 8 bases fitting TRBD1. Losses at the gene ends were 0 bases for V and 4 bases for J; bases not matched to a gene: 5. CDR3 length: 16 amino acids. Germline CDR1 reads SGHRS; CDR2 reads YFSETQ. The CDR3 here is CASSLGMDRVNEKLFF. CDR3 DNA: TGCGCCAGCAGCTTGGGGATGGACAGGGTTAATGAAAAACTGTTTTTT.

The V and J genes are TRBV3-1 (or the pseudogene TRBV3-2) and TRBJ2-1; 12 nucleotides match TRBD2. The CDR3 loop spans 20 amino acids. Trimming at V came to 1 base and at J to 2 bases, leaving 12 bases not matched to a gene. Germline CDR1 is LGHDT and CDR2 is YNNKEL (reference sequence). The CDR3 is CASSQGDETSGGVPYNEQFF. The CDR3 region has the DNA TGTGCCAGCAGCCAAGGGGATGAGACTAGCGGGGGTGTCCCCTACAATGAGCAGTTCTTC.

This clone was counted once. V gene TRBV6-1 combines with J gene TRBJ1-2; TRBD1 aligns across 11 bases. This CDR3 has 15 residues. Germline V gene lookup returns CDR1 MNHNS and CDR2 SASEGT. V trimming: 2 bases; J trimming: 6 bases; junction bases outside the gene matches: 5. The CDR3 DNA reads TGTGCCAGCAGTGAACCCGGGACAGGGGGTAATGGCTACACCTTC. It codes for CASSEPGTGGNGYTF.

The chain uses TRBV2 and TRBJ1-2; D gene ambiguous. Germline V gene data show CDR1 as SNHLY and CDR2 as FYNNEI. Trimming removed 2 bases from V and 2 bases from J, with 9 bases in between. CDR3 length equals 14 residues. CDR3 sequence (DNA): TGTGCCAGCAGTGAATTTCAGGCCAACTATGGCTACACCTTC. It yields the protein CASSEFQANYGYTF.

The V and J genes are TRBV5-6 and TRBJ2-7; 8 nucleotides match TRBD1. Trimming at V came to 4 bases and at J to 0 bases, leaving 9 bases not matched to a gene. There are 16 residues in the CDR3. CDR1 and CDR2 (germline): SGHDT, YYEEEE. This CDR3 reads CASSALWDRSSYEQYF. The CDR3 DNA sequence: TGTGCCAGCAGCGCCCTTTGGGACAGGAGCTCCTACGAGCAGTACTTC.

This sequence joins TRBV4-2 and TRBJ1-1; D gene ambiguous. V was trimmed by 1 base and J by 0 bases, leaving 12 bases between them. Germline V gene data show CDR1 as LGHNA and CDR2 as YNFKEQ. The CDR3 spans 16 residues. The CDR3 sequence is CASSQGFGVLNTEAFF. The CDR3 DNA is TGTGCCAGCAGCCAAGGATTCGGGGTGTTGAACACTGAAGCTTTCTTT.

The chain couples TRBV30 to TRBJ2-2; perhaps TRBD1 as D (5 bases). Germline-derived CDR1 and CDR2 are GTSNPN and SVGIG (reference sequence). The CDR3 has 15 amino acids. V dropped 7 bases and J dropped 1 base, with 16 bases sitting between them. CDR3 coding DNA: TGTGCCTCCCCACCCGACCAGGGGAACACCGGGGAGCTGTTTTTT. Its protein product is CASPPDQGNTGELFF.

The chain uses TRBV6-5 and TRBJ2-5; D possibly corresponds to TRBD1 (6 bases). CDR1 and CDR2 from the germline V gene are MNHEY and SVGAGI. The length of the CDR3 is 15 residues. V gave up 5 bases and J gave up 1 base, with 14 bases separating them. CDR3: CASSQNTGLQETQYF. The CDR3 DNA follows: TGTGCCAGCAGTCAGAACACAGGGCTCCAAGAGACCCAGTACTTC.

This chain connects TRBV5-1 to TRBJ1-2; D gene ambiguous. The CDR3 loop spans 15 amino acids. The V gene lost 0 bases and the J gene lost 5 bases, with 14 bases spanning the gap. The germline CDR1 and CDR2 sequences are SGHRS and YFSETQ. Here the CDR3 reads CASSLEHGRSYGYTF. DNA for the CDR3: TGCGCCAGCAGCTTGGAGCACGGTAGATCTTATGGCTACACCTTC.

The V call is TRBV9, the J call TRBJ2-1; TRBD2 agrees at 12 bases. The CDR3 runs to 17 residues. Trimming at V came to 4 bases and at J to 4 bases, leaving 9 bases not matched to a gene. Germline V gene sequence: CDR1 SGDLS, CDR2 YYNGEE. In DNA form, the CDR3 reads TGTGCCAGCAGCCAGGTGGGACTAGCGGGTTATTACAATGAGCAGTTCTTC. Protein sequence: CASSQVGLAGYYNEQFF. The full variable domain, rest sourced from reference TRBV9 and TRBJ2-1, is DSGVTQTPKHLITATGQRVTLRCSPRSGDLSVYWYQQSLDQGLQFLIQYYNGEERAKGNILERFSAQQFPDLHSELNLSSLELGDSALYFCASSQVGLAGYYNEQFFGPGTRLTVL.

The chain joins TRBV7-3 to TRBJ2-7; 8 bases fit TRBD2. The junction had 1 base not matched to a gene; V was cut back by 4 bases and J by 2 bases. The CDR3 spans 13 residues. The germline gives CDR1 SGHTA, CDR2 FQGTGA. Written as DNA, the CDR3 is TGTGCCAGCAGCTCACTAGCGGCCTACGAGCAGTACTTC. Its translation: CASSSLAAYEQYF.